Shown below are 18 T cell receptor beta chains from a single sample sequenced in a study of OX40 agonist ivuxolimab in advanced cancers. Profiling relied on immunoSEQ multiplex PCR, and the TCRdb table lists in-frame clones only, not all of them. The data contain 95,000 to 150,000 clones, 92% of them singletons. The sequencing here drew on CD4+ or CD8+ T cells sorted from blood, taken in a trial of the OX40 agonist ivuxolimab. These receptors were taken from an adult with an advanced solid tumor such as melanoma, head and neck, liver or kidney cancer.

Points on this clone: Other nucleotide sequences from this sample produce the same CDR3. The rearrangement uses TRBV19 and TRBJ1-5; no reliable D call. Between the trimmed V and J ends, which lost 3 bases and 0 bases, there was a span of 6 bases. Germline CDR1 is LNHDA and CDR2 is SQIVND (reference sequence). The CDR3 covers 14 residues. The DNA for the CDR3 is TGTGCCAGTAGTATCTCCCTTAGCAATCAGCCCCAGCATTTT. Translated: CASSISLSNQPQHF.

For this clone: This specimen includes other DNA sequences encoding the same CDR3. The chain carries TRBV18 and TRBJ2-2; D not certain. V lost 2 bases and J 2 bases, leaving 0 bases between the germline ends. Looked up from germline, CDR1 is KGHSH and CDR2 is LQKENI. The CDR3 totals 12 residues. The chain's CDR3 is CASSPNTGELFF. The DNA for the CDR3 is TGTGCCAGCTCACCAAACACCGGGGAGCTGTTTTTT.

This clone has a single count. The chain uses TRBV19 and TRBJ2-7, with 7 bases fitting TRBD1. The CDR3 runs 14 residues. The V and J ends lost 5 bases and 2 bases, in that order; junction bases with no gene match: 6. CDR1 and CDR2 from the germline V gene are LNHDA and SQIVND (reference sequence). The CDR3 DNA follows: TGTGCCAGTAGTCCCGAGGACAGGACCTACGAGCAGTACTTC. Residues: CASSPEDRTYEQYF.

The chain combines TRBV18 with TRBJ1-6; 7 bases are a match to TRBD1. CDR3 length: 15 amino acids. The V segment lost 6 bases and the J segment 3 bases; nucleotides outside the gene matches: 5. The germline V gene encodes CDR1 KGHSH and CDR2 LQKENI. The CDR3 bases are TGTGCCAGCTCGGATGCAGGGGGCTATAATTCACCCCTCCACTTT. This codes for CASSDAGGYNSPLHF.

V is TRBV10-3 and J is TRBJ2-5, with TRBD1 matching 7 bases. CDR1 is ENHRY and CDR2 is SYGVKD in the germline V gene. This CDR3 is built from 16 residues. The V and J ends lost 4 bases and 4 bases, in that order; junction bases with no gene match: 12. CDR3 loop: CAISAWGRQGPETQYF. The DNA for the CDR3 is TGTGCCATCAGTGCGTGGGGCAGACAGGGCCCAGAGACCCAGTACTTC.

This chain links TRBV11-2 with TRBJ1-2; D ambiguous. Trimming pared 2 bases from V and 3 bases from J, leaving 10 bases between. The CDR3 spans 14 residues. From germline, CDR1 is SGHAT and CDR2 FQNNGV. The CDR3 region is CASSLLRTDYGYTF. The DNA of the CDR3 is TGTGCCAGCAGCTTACTTAGGACCGACTATGGCTACACCTTC.

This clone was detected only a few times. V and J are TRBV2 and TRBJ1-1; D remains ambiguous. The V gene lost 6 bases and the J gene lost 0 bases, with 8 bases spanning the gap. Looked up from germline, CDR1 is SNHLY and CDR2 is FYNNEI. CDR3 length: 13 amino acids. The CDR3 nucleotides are TGTGCCAGCAGCCAGAATCTGAACACTGAAGCTTTCTTT. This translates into CASSQNLNTEAFF. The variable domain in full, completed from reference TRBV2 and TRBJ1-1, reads EPEVTQTPSHQVTQMGQEVILRCVPISNHLYFYWYRQILGQKVEFLVSFYNNEISEKSEIFDDQFSVERPDGSNFTLKIRSTKLEDSAMYFCASSQNLNTEAFFGQGTRLTVV.

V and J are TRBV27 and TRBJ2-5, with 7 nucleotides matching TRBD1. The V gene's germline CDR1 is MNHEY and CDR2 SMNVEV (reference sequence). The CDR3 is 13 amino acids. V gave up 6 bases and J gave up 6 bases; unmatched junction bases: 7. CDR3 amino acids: CASRPEGAQTQYF. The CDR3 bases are TGTGCCAGCAGGCCCGAGGGGGCCCAGACCCAGTACTTC.

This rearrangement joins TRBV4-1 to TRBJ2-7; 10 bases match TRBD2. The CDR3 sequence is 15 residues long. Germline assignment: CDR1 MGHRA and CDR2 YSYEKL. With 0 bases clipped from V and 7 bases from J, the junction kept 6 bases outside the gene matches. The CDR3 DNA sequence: TGCGCCAGCAGCCAAGAGGGACTAGCGACGGAAGAGCAGTACTTC. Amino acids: CASSQEGLATEEQYF.

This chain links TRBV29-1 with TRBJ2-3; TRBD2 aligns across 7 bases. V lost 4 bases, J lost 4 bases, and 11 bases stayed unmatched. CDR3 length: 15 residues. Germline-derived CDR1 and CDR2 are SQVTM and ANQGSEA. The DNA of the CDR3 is TGCAGCGTTGGAGTAGGCGGGAGTCCTCCAGATACGCAGTATTTT. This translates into CSVGVGGSPPDTQYF.

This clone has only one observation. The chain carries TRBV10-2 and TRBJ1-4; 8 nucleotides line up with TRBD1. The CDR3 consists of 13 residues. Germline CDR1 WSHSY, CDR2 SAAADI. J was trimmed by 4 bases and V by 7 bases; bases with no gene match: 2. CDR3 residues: CASKDRVNEKLFF. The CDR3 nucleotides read TGCGCCAGCAAGGACAGGGTTAATGAAAAACTGTTTTTT.

The CDR3 is CASSVWEGPTYEQYF. The CDR3 region has the DNA TGTGCCAGCAGCGTTTGGGAGGGCCCCACCTACGAGCAGTACTTC. The chain employs TRBV9 and TRBJ2-7, with 7 bases matching TRBD2. V gave up 2 bases and J gave up 2 bases; unmatched junction bases: 7. Germline CDR1 SGDLS, CDR2 YYNGEE. The CDR3 consists of 15 residues. The entire variable domain, with the rest obtained from reference TRBV9 and TRBJ2-7, is as follows: DSGVTQTPKHLITATGQRVTLRCSPRSGDLSVYWYQQSLDQGLQFLIQYYNGEERAKGNILERFSAQQFPDLHSELNLSSLELGDSALYFCASSVWEGPTYEQYFGPGTRLTVT.

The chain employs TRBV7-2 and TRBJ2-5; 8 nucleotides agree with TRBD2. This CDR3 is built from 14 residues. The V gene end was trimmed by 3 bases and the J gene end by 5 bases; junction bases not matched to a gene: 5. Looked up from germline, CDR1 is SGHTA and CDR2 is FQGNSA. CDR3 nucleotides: TGTGCCAGCAGCTTCGACGGGAGGGGGGAGACCCAGTACTTC. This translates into CASSFDGRGETQYF.

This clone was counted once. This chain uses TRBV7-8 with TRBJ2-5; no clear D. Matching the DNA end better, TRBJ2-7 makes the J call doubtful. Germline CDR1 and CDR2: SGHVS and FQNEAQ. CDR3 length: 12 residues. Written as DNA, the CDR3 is TGTGCCAGCAGGGTCAGTGATTACGAGCAGTACTTC. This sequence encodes CASRVSDYEQYF.

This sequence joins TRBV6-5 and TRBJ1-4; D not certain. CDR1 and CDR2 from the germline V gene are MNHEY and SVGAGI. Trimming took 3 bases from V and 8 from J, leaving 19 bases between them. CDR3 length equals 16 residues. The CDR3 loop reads CASSYASLGSGEKLFF. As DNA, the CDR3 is TGTGCCAGCAGTTATGCGAGTTTGGGAAGTGGCGAAAAACTGTTTTTT.

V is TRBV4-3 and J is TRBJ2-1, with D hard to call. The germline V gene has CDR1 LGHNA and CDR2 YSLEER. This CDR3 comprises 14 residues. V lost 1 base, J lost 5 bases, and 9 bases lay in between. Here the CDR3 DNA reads TGCGCCAGCAGCCAAGCGGTATCAAACAATGAGCAGTTCTTC. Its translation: CASSQAVSNNEQFF.

As DNA, the CDR3 is TGTGCCAGTAATTCCCGACAGGGGATGGGGCAGCCCCAGCATTTT. Translated: CASNSRQGMGQPQHF. This chain connects TRBV19 to TRBJ1-5; 8 bases map to TRBD1. The V and J ends lost 7 bases and 7 bases, in that order; junction bases with no gene match: 12. Germline V gene sequence: CDR1 LNHDA, CDR2 SQIVND (reference sequence). This CDR3 comprises 15 residues.

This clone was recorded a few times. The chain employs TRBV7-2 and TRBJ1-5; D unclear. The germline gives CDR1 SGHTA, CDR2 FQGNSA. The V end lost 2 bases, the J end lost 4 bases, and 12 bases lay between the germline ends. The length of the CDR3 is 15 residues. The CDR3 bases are TGTGCCAGCAGCTTAAGGGTTAACTGGAATCAGCCCCAGCATTTT. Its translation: CASSLRVNWNQPQHF.